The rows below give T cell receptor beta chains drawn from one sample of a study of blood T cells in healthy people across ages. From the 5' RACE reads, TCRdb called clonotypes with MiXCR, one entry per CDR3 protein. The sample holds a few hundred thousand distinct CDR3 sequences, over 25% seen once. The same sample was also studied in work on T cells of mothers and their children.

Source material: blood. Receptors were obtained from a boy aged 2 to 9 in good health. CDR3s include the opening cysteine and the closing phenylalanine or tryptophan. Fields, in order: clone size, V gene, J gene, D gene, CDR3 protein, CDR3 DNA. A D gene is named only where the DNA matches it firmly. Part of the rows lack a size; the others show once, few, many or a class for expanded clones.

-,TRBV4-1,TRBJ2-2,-,CASSQVPEGIAGELFF,TGCGCCAGCAGCCAAGTTCCAGAAGGAATCGCCGGGGAGCTGTTTTTT
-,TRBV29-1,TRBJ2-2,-,CSVDPGIAGELFF,TGCAGCGTTGATCCAGGGATCGCCGGGGAGCTGTTTTTT
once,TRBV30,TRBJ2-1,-,CAWSVRETQFF,TGTGCCTGGAGTGTACGGGAAACACAGTTCTTC
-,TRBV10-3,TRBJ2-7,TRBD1,CAISALQGQRSSYEQYF,TGTGCCATCAGTGCATTACAGGGGCAGAGGAGCTCCTACGAGCAGTACTTC
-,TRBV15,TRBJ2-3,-,CATTKGTGLSADTQYF,TGTGCCACCACCAAAGGAACAGGGCTGAGCGCAGATACGCAGTATTTT
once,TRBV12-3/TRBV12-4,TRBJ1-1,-,CASTYPDRLGAFF,TGTGCCAGCACCTACCCCGACAGGTTGGGAGCTTTCTTT
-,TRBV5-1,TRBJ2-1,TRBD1,CASSSTGNLHSDEQFF,TGCGCCAGCAGCTCGACAGGGAATTTGCATAGCGATGAGCAGTTCTTC
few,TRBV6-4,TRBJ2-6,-,CASSVGGGSGANVLTF,TGTGCCAGCAGTGTGGGAGGTGGCTCTGGGGCCAACGTCCTGACTTTC
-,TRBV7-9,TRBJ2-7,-,CASSLSGISYEQYF,TGTGCCAGCAGCTTATCAGGGATCAGCTACGAGCAGTACTTC
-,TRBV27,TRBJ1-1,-,CASSLLGRAFF,TGTGCCAGCAGTTTACTGGGACGTGCTTTCTTT
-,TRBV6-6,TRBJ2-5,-,CAGSYAGGLSPGAQYF,TGTGCCGGCAGTTACGCCGGGGGACTCTCCCCAGGGGCCCAGTACTTC
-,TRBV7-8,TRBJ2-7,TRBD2,CASSLVPGLAGRGVYEQYF,TGTGCCAGCAGCTTAGTGCCCGGACTAGCGGGACGGGGGGTCTACGAGCAGTACTTC
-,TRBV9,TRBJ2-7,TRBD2,CASSVSGRGPYEQYF,TGTGCCAGCAGCGTGAGCGGGAGAGGCCCCTACGAGCAGTACTTC
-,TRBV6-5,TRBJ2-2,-,CASSYWETGELFF,TGTGCCAGCAGTTACTGGGAGACCGGGGAGCTGTTTTTT
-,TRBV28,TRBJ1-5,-,CASSLPGGLGSNQPQHF,TGTGCCAGCAGTTTACCCGGGGGCCTTGGTTCCAATCAGCCCCAGCATTTT
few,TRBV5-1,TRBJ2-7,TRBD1,CASSNRQGTYEQYF,TGCGCCAGCAGCAACCGACAGGGGACCTACGAGCAGTACTTC
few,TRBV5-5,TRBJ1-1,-,CANSLNGIGDTEAFF,TGTGCCAACAGCTTGAATGGTATCGGCGACACTGAAGCTTTCTTT
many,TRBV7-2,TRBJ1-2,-,CASSLVPSDGYTF,TGTGCCAGCAGCTTAGTTCCATCCGATGGCTACACCTTC
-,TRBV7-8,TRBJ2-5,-,CASSLAPTGIKTQYF,TGTGCCAGCAGCTTAGCGCCAACAGGGATAAAGACCCAGTACTTC
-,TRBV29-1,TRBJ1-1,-,CSVYINTEAFF,TGCAGCGTTTATATAAACACTGAAGCTTTCTTT
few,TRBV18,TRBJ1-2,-,CASSPGPNYGYTF,TGTGCCAGCTCACCAGGGCCGAACTATGGCTACACCTTC
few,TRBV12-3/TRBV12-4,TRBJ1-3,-,CASSFGLGNTIYF,TGTGCCAGCAGTTTTGGGTTGGGAAACACCATATATTTT
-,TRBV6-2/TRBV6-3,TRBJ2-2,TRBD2,CAIRLAGGTGELFF,TGTGCTATACGGCTAGCGGGAGGCACCGGGGAGCTGTTTTTT
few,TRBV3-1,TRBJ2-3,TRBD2,CASSHRTGTRGDTQYF,TGTGCCAGCAGCCATCGCACCGGGACTAGGGGAGATACGCAGTATTTT
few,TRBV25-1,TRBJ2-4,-,CASSEWDIQYF,TGTGCCAGCAGTGAATGGGACATTCAGTACTTC
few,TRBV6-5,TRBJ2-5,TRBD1,CASSYRGQWETQYF,TGTGCCAGCAGTTACAGGGGGCAATGGGAGACCCAGTACTTC
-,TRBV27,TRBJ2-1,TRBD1,CASGSRDRGNRGLVPYNEQFF,TGTGCCAGCGGCTCCCGGGACAGGGGGAACCGGGGACTAGTTCCCTACAATGAGCAGTTCTTC
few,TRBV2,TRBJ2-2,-,CASSVGGKVGELFF,TGTGCCAGCAGTGTAGGAGGGAAGGTCGGGGAGCTGTTTTTT
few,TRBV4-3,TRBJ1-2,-,CASSQVGGSYGYTF,TGCGCCAGCAGCCAAGTAGGAGGGTCCTATGGCTACACCTTC
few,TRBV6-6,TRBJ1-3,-,CASSYSRVSGNTIYF,TGTGCCAGCAGTTACTCACGGGTCTCTGGAAACACCATATATTTT
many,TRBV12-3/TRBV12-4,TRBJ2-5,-,CASSRDYQETQYF,TGTGCCAGCAGCCGGGACTACCAAGAGACCCAGTACTTC
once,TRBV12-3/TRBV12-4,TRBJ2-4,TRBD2,CASTPSGTSGIQYF,TGTGCCAGCACTCCATCTGGGACTAGCGGCATTCAGTACTTC
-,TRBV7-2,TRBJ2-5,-,CASSPLRQETQYF,TGTGCCAGCAGCCCTCTTCGACAAGAGACCCAGTACTTC
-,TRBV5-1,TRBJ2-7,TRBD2,CASSLVAAYVSGRMNEQYF,TGCGCCAGCAGCTTGGTCGCGGCGTATGTTAGCGGGAGGATGAACGAGCAGTACTTC
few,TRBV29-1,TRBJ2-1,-,CSSSGVFPPKSSYNEQFF,TGCAGCTCGTCAGGGGTCTTTCCCCCGAAGAGCTCCTACAATGAGCAGTTCTTC
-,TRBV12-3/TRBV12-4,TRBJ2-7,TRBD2,CASSRGGSGSYEQYF,TGTGCCAGCAGCCGGGGGGGCAGTGGATCCTACGAGCAGTACTTC
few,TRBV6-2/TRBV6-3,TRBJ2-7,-,CASRSDGAYEQYF,TGTGCCAGCAGATCCGACGGAGCCTACGAGCAGTACTTC
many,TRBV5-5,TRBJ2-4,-,CASSFYRAKNIQYF,TGTGCCAGCAGCTTTTACAGGGCAAAAAACATTCAGTACTTC
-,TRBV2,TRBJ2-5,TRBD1,CASRDRWRETQYF,TGTGCCAGCAGGGACAGGTGGCGAGAGACCCAGTACTTC
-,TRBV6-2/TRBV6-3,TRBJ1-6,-,CASSWKNSPLHF,TGTGCCAGCAGTTGGAAAAATTCACCCCTCCACTTT
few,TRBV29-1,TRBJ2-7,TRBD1,CSVRTGVIREQYF,TGCAGCGTACGGACAGGGGTTATTCGCGAGCAGTACTTC
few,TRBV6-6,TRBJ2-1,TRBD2,CASGGLAGVNEQFF,TGTGCCAGCGGCGGACTAGCGGGAGTCAATGAGCAGTTCTTC
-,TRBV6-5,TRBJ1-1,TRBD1,CASSYSGTGRAFF,TGTGCCAGCAGTTACTCTGGGACAGGGCGGGCTTTCTTT
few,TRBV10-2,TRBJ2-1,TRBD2,CASSEYGTSYNEQFF,TGCGCCAGCAGTGAGTACGGGACTAGCTACAATGAGCAGTTCTTC
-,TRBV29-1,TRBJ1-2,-,CSVEDHADYGYTF,TGCAGCGTTGAAGATCACGCAGACTATGGCTACACCTTC